One and the same sample provided the 30 T cell receptor beta chains below, sequenced in a study of cytomegalovirus exposure and HLA in healthy donors. The primer mix had 60 Vbeta and 13 Jbeta primers. Profiling relied on immunoSEQ multiplex PCR, and the TCRdb table lists in-frame clones only, not all of them. The table includes about 230,000 clones, around 83% detected once. Material: PBMCs. The origin of the receptors is a girl aged 2 to 9 in good health and CMV-seronegative.

This chain links TRBV19 with TRBJ1-2, with 7 bases lining up with TRBD1. The CDR3 length is 14 residues. V shed 6 bases and J 8 bases; nucleotides not matched to a gene: 12. Germline loops: CDR1 LNHDA, CDR2 SQIVND (reference sequence). CDR3 nucleotides: TGTGCCAGTAGCAACGGACAGGAGGCACGCGGCTACACCTTC. As protein: CASSNGQEARGYTF.

The CDR3: CASSHGRGPTKELFF. The CDR3 nucleotides read TGTGCCAGCAGCCATGGGCGGGGACCCACCAAGGAGCTGTTTTTT. This chain joins TRBV7-2 and TRBJ2-2, with a weak D call TRBD2 (6 bases). Between the trimmed V and J ends, which lost 5 bases and 10 bases, there was a span of 20 bases. Looked up from germline, CDR1 is SGHTA and CDR2 is FQGNSA. The CDR3 is 15 residues long.

This clone has only one observation. The chain links TRBV29-1 to TRBJ2-1; D ambiguous. V was cut by 5 bases and J by 2 bases, with 10 bases left in between. Per the germline V gene, CDR1 is SQVTM and CDR2 is ANQGSEA. This CDR3 region has 13 residues. The CDR3 DNA reads TGCAGCGTTCGCTGGAGTACCTACAATGAGCAGTTCTTC. It yields the protein CSVRWSTYNEQFF.

The chain is built from TRBV7-5 and TRBJ2-7; TRBD2, as called in the table, went unchecked against the DNA. TRBV7-5 is classified as a pseudogene. The CDR3 length is 14 residues. The CDR3 protein is CVRSLGASGAEQYF. For the CDR3, the DNA is TGTGTCAGAAGCTTAGGGGCTAGCGGGGCCGAGCAGTACTTC.

Only one count was recorded for this clone. One junction end disagrees with the germline gene, perhaps due to a read error. The rearrangement uses TRBV7-9 and TRBJ2-7; 7 positions match TRBD1. The CDR3 contains 11 residues. Germline CDR1 reads SEHNR; CDR2 reads FQNEAQ (reference sequence). CDR3 nucleotide sequence: TGTTCCAGCAGCACAGGGGTCGAGCAGTACTTC. Translating it yields CSSSTGVEQYF. The entire variable domain, with the rest obtained from reference TRBV7-9 and TRBJ2-7, is as follows: DTGVSQNPRHKITKRGQNVTFRCDPISEHNRLYWYRQTLGQGPEFLTYFQNEAQLEKSRLLSDRFSAERPKGSFSTLEIQRTEQGDSAMYLCSSSTGVEQYFGPGTRLTVT.

This sequence joins TRBV14 and TRBJ1-6, with D possibly being TRBD1 (5 bases). This CDR3 region has 14 residues. Trimming took off 0 bases at V and 11 bases at J, with 11 bases between the two ends. Per germline, CDR1 SGHDN and CDR2 FVKESK. As DNA, the CDR3 is TGTGCCAGCAGCCAAGACTTAGGGGTAACACCCCTCCACTTT. This translates into CASSQDLGVTPLHF.

The V call is TRBV11-2, the J call TRBJ1-1; D call uncertain. This CDR3 comprises 13 residues. CDR1 is SGHAT, CDR2 FQNNGV, per germline. Trimming removed 5 bases from V and 5 bases from J, with 12 bases in between. The CDR3 DNA reads TGTGCCAGCAGCCAACGGGTCTCTACTGAAGCTTTCTTT. Its protein product is CASSQRVSTEAFF.

This clone appeared once. This chain links TRBV7-9 with TRBJ1-2; TRBD1 matches 7 bases. Germline V gene lookup returns CDR1 SEHNR and CDR2 FQNEAQ (reference sequence). CDR3 length: 14 amino acids. The ends lost 3 bases at V and 5 bases at J; junction bases unmatched: 6. The DNA of the CDR3 is TGTGCCAGCAGCTTCATCAGGGGGGAGTATGGCTACACCTTC. It codes for CASSFIRGEYGYTF.

The chain employs TRBV2 and TRBJ1-2; a possible D gene is TRBD1 (6 bases). Per the germline V gene, CDR1 is SNHLY and CDR2 is FYNNEI. Trimming stripped 6 bases from V and 3 bases from J, with 14 bases between. The CDR3 contains 14 residues. This CDR3 is CASRGAGSYYGYTF. The CDR3 coding sequence is TGTGCCAGCAGGGGGGCAGGGTCGTACTATGGCTACACCTTC.

This sequence joins TRBV27 and TRBJ1-1; TRBD1 matches 7 bases. The CDR3 sequence is 14 residues long. V shed 3 bases and J 5 bases; nucleotides not matched to a gene: 6. CDR1 is MNHEY, CDR2 SMNVEV, per germline (reference sequence). The CDR3 sequence is CASSFRQGGTEAFF. CDR3 bases: TGTGCCAGCAGTTTCAGACAGGGCGGTACTGAAGCTTTCTTT.

The genes are TRBV7-4 and TRBJ2-7; D remains unclear. CDR1 is SGHVT, CDR2 SQSDAQ, per germline. The CDR3 runs 17 residues. Trimming took 2 bases from V and 4 from J, leaving 21 bases between them. In DNA form, the CDR3 reads TGTGCCAGCAGCTTATTCCGCCGGGTTAGCTCTTATTACGAGCAGTACTTC. Protein: CASSLFRRVSSYYEQYF.

The rearrangement joins TRBV5-4 to TRBJ2-7; a possible D gene is TRBD1 (5 bases). V was clipped by 1 base and J by 3 bases, with 11 bases between them. Germline assignment: CDR1 SGHNT and CDR2 YYREEE (reference sequence). This CDR3 spans 14 amino acids. CDR3 region: CASSLSPGNYEQYF. The CDR3 DNA is TGTGCCAGCAGCTTGTCTCCAGGGAACTACGAGCAGTACTTC.

The chain carries TRBV7-9 and TRBJ2-7, with 10 positions matching TRBD2. The CDR3 extends over 19 amino acids. Germline CDR1 and CDR2: SEHNR and FQNEAQ (reference sequence). J gave up 2 bases and V 1 base, and 14 bases lay outside the gene matches. CDR3 bases: TGTGCCAGCAGCTTAGGTCTGACTAGCGGGCTCCAGTTCGCCTACGAGCAGTACTTC. Translated, it gives CASSLGLTSGLQFAYEQYF. Based on the CDR3 plus reference TRBV7-9 and TRBJ2-7, the full variable domain is DTGVSQNPRHKITKRGQNVTFRCDPISEHNRLYWYRQTLGQGPEFLTYFQNEAQLEKSRLLSDRFSAERPKGSFSTLEIQRTEQGDSAMYLCASSLGLTSGLQFAYEQYFGPGTRLTVT.

The chain employs TRBV5-5 and TRBJ1-4, with D unclear. From germline, CDR1 is SGHKS and CDR2 YYEKEE (reference sequence). The CDR3 is 16 amino acids. V was cut by 2 bases and J by 0 bases, with 11 bases left in between. The DNA of the CDR3 is TGTGCCAGCAGCTTTTTTTCCCTTGCAACTAATGAAAAACTGTTTTTT. This translates into CASSFFSLATNEKLFF.

V usage is TRBV6-1 and J usage is TRBJ2-7; perhaps TRBD2 as D (6 bases). CDR1 is MNHNS, CDR2 SASEGT, per germline. CDR3 length equals 15 residues. V lost 4 bases and J 2 bases, leaving 15 bases between the germline ends. In DNA, the CDR3 is TGTGCCAGCAGTGCCCTACAAACGGGGGCCTACGAGCAGTACTTC. Encoded protein: CASSALQTGAYEQYF.

The rearrangement links TRBV13 to TRBJ2-7; 9 nucleotides line up with TRBD1. There are 17 residues in the CDR3. The germline V gene encodes CDR1 PRHDT and CDR2 FYEKMQ (reference sequence). The V and J ends lost 5 bases and 1 base, in that order; junction bases with no gene match: 12. The CDR3 coding sequence is TGTGCCAGCAGCCCATACGGACAGGGGATCAGGTCCTACGAGCAGTACTTC. Its protein is CASSPYGQGIRSYEQYF.

V usage is TRBV6-5 and J usage is TRBJ1-6; D might be TRBD1 (6 bases). The CDR3 is 15 residues long. Trimming left V 5 bases short and J 7 bases short, with 15 bases between. Germline V lookup: CDR1 MNHEY, CDR2 SVGAGI. For the CDR3, the DNA is TGTGCCAGCAGTGTACAGGGAACTGGGAATTCACCCCTCCACTTT. It yields the protein CASSVQGTGNSPLHF.

The V and J genes are TRBV19 and TRBJ2-2; 9 nucleotides align to TRBD2. Looked up from germline, CDR1 is LNHDA and CDR2 is SQIVND (reference sequence). CDR3 length: 15 amino acids. The V gene end was trimmed by 9 bases and the J gene end by 7 bases; junction bases not matched to a gene: 12. The CDR3 nucleotides are TGTGCCAGCTTTGGGCGGGGGGGTTCGGTCGGGGAGCTGTTTTTT. This gives the protein CASFGRGGSVGELFF.

This clone was found a few times. V gene TRBV4-1 combines with J gene TRBJ2-1; 9 positions agree with TRBD2. This CDR3 is built from 17 residues. With V trimmed by 4 bases and J by 5 bases, 12 bases remained unmatched. Germline assignment: CDR1 MGHRA and CDR2 YSYEKL. This chain's CDR3 is CASSPGSGRRGNNEQFF. CDR3 nucleotides: TGCGCCAGCAGCCCAGGTAGCGGGAGAAGGGGAAACAATGAGCAGTTCTTC.

The chain joins TRBV19 to TRBJ1-2, with D possibly TRBD1 on 6 matching bases. The CDR3 is 15 amino acids. The V gene lost 6 bases and the J gene lost 6 bases, with 20 bases spanning the gap. CDR1 is LNHDA, CDR2 SQIVND, per germline (reference sequence). CDR3 nucleotides: TGTGCCAGTAGCCAAACAGGGTTTCTCTACGATGGCTACACCTTC. Translating gives CASSQTGFLYDGYTF.

The gene calls are TRBV9 and TRBJ1-4, with D possibly TRBD1 on 5 matching bases. This CDR3 comprises 21 residues. Trimming pared 5 bases from V and 5 bases from J, leaving 34 bases between. Germline CDR1 SGDLS, CDR2 YYNGEE. The CDR3 sequence is CASSLGEPLRAGQGLNEKLFF. CDR3 bases: TGTGCCAGCAGTTTAGGTGAGCCCCTCAGGGCCGGCCAGGGACTCAATGAAAAACTGTTTTTT.

The chain employs TRBV2 and TRBJ1-6; tentative D call: TRBD1 (6 bases). Per the germline V gene, CDR1 is SNHLY and CDR2 is FYNNEI. The length of the CDR3 is 15 residues. V gave up 7 bases and J gave up 7 bases, with 17 bases separating them. CDR3 nucleotide sequence: TGTGCCAGCATCGCCTCAGGGGTCTTCAATTCACCCCTCCACTTT. It specifies CASIASGVFNSPLHF.

The J gene is TRBJ2-5, the V gene TRBV10-3, with 9 bases fitting TRBD1. Germline V gives CDR1 ENHRY, CDR2 SYGVKD. The CDR3 extends over 14 amino acids. After removal of 7 bases from V and 4 bases from J, the junction contained 7 bases not matched to a gene. The CDR3 is CAIKETGGVETQYF. The CDR3 DNA is TGTGCCATCAAGGAGACAGGGGGAGTAGAGACCCAGTACTTC.

The V and J genes are TRBV11-3 and TRBJ2-5; no definite D call. Germline CDR1 SGHNT, CDR2 YENEEA. The CDR3 runs to 13 residues. The V and J ends lost 0 bases and 5 bases respectively, with 7 bases between them. CDR3 nucleotide sequence: TGTGCCAGCAGCTTAGATCTCGGGGAGACCCAGTACTTC. It translates to CASSLDLGETQYF.

The genes are TRBV5-6 and TRBJ1-2; possibly TRBD1 for D (6 bases). V lost 2 bases, J lost 0 bases, and 14 bases lay in between. The CDR3 has 16 amino acids. Germline-derived CDR1 and CDR2 are SGHDT and YYEEEE. In nucleotides, the CDR3 is TGTGCCAGCAGCTTTCTCAGGGGAAGATCTAACTATGGCTACACCTTC. Translated, it gives CASSFLRGRSNYGYTF.

The chain is built from TRBV4-1 and TRBJ2-2, with TRBD2 matching over 15 bases. Germline V lookup: CDR1 MGHRA, CDR2 YSYEKL. The V gene end was trimmed by 3 bases and the J gene end by 5 bases; junction bases not matched to a gene: 7. The CDR3 contains 18 residues. Here the CDR3 reads CASSHEGLAGGETGELFF. For the CDR3, the DNA is TGCGCCAGCAGCCACGAAGGACTAGCGGGAGGGGAAACCGGGGAGCTGTTTTTT.

This chain links TRBV7-3 with TRBJ2-3, with 9 bases aligning to TRBD2. The J segment lost 0 bases and the V segment lost 5 bases, leaving 3 bases of the junction unmatched. CDR3 length equals 15 residues. The germline gives CDR1 SGHTA, CDR2 FQGTGA. CDR3 loop: CASSRAGGSTDTQYF. The CDR3 coding sequence is TGTGCCAGCAGCCGAGCGGGGGGTAGCACAGATACGCAGTATTTT.

The chain carries TRBV7-8 and TRBJ1-1; D unclear. Deletions cut 4 bases from V and 5 bases from J, with 11 bases between. Germline lookup yields CDR1 SGHVS and CDR2 FQNEAQ. CDR3 size: 13 residues. CDR3 DNA: TGTGCCAGCAGCTCAGTTTCGGGGACTGAAGCTTTCTTT. This gives the protein CASSSVSGTEAFF.

The genes are TRBV6-1 and TRBJ1-1; no definite D call. CDR1 is MNHNS, CDR2 SASEGT, per germline. V gave up 6 bases and J gave up 0 bases, with 11 bases separating them. This CDR3 has 14 residues. CDR3 protein: CASRRTDMNTEAFF. The CDR3 DNA reads as TGTGCCAGCAGACGAACAGACATGAACACTGAAGCTTTCTTT.

The J gene is TRBJ1-2, the V gene TRBV6-5, with TRBD1 identical over 9 bases. In germline, CDR1 is MNHEY, CDR2 SVGAGI. V lost 8 bases, J lost 8 bases, and 9 bases stayed unmatched. There are 13 residues in the CDR3. CDR3 DNA: TGTGCCAGCGGGGACAGGGATGTTCGGGGCTACACCTTC. The encoded protein is CASGDRDVRGYTF.